Here is one TCR beta chain with its context. This sample stems from a study of technical replicates of blood from several donors. The repertoire was sequenced with immunoSEQ multiplex PCR; TCRdb's copy has only in-frame clones and lacks some. The sample carries around 100,000 clones, roughly 96% recorded once. Germline V gives CDR1 GTSNPN, CDR2 SVGIG (reference sequence). CDR3 length: 11 amino acids. V lost 3 bases, J lost 8 bases, and 2 bases stayed unmatched. The origin of this receptor is a human donor in good health. This chain joins TRBV30 and TRBJ1-1; 8 bases agree with TRBD1. Sequencing was done on a sample of T cells isolated from PBMCs. The CDR3 DNA reads as TGTGCCTGGAGAGGACAGGGCGAAGCTTTCTTT. It encodes CAWRGQGEAFF.